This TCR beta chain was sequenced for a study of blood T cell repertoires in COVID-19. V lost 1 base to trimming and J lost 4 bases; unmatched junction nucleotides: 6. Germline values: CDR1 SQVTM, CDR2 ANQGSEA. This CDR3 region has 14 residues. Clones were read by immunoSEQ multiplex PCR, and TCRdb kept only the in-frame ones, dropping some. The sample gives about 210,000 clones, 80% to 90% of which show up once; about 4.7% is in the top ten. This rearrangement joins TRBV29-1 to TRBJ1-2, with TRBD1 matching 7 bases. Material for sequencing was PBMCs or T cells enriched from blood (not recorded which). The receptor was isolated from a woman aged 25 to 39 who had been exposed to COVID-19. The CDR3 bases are TGCAGCGTTGAAGGGGGGCCAGGGGGCTATGGCTACACCTTC. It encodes CSVEGGPGGYGYTF.